This T cell receptor beta chain was recorded in a study of T cell responses to AZD1222 COVID-19 vaccine (dated by TCRdb to the early 2020s). As for the study more broadly: AZD1222 recipients with second doses at about 4 weeks or about 12 weeks were pooled, because spike-specific TCR depth and breadth did not differ between schedules. TCR sequencing was performed for approximately 240 trial participants, of whom about 200 were given two doses of AZD1222 and around 26 were given two doses of MenACWY control vaccine. Enrollment into the trials was organized by age into subgroups of 18-55, 56-69 and 70-plus years, and those subgroups contained around 150, 28 and 57 TCR-sequenced participants, respectively.

The time point label for this specimen denotes: baseline before first vaccination. Samples from vaccinated people were obtained from the UK trials COV001 and COV002, which included a single-blind randomized controlled phase 2/3 trial of AZD1222 (ChAdOx1 nCoV-19) in healthy adults. For TCRbeta chain sequencing, PBMC samples from trial participants were taken at day 0 and at day 28 after the second dose. Turning to this clone: This clone's antigen is unknown. Base quality data are lacking; no much larger clone is found one base away.

Broader findings and caveats from the paper: Because no day 14 peak-response samples were available, the repertoires could be characterized only after the peak T cell response. Conclusions about previously exposed vaccinees are limited because only six or seven AZD1222 recipients were SARS-CoV-2 seropositive at baseline. The vaccine-associated CD4 TCRs covered the entire spike protein, and the dominant responses fell in regions 160-218 and 743-854. Reportedly, close to half of the unique spike-specific TCRs recognized epitopes lying outside the regions that are mutated in the B.1.351 and B.1.1.7 variants. In the small 56-69-year group, the increase in depth fell short of significance, most likely because of low power. Participants were mostly white British, with more females than males. The authors suggested clonal diversity may have been underestimated. After two AZD1222 doses, spike-specific TCR breadth and depth were significantly higher than at day 0 and than in MenACWY recipients.

From the cysteine up to the phenylalanine, the CDR3 has a length of 13 residues. The only DNA kept is the CDR3, 39 bases in frame from the first base. The junction shows trimming of 0 bases on V and 5 bases on J, plus 7 bases between the germline ends. According to the germline V gene (reference sequence), CDR1 reads LGHDT and CDR2 reads YNNKEL. The CDR3 regions of human TCRbeta chains were analyzed by immunosequencing. Under the source paper's analysis protocol: Repertoire TCRs were checked for matches against a reference library of SARS-CoV-2-specific TCRs that had been generated using the MIRA antigen-specificity platform. Breadth meant the fraction of unique TCRs that were SARS-CoV-2-associated, whereas depth meant the fraction of total T cells that were SARS-CoV-2-associated. Using the MIRA data, each spike-specific TCR was assigned both to the spike region to which the TCR was reactive and to a CD4 or CD8 class. Log10-transformed breadth and depth values were compared by one-way ANOVA with Sidak's multiple comparisons tests. The immuneACCESS repertoire file appears here via TCRdb, limited to in-frame rearrangements. These files lack a portion of the clones; in checked studies, under half of the deficit traces to unresolved V genes, and the cause of the others is not known. That table gives V, J and clone size, and the DNA gave D and trimming. The sample table holds 75,000 to 95,000 clones, of which around nine tenths were seen once. More than 4% of the sample comes from the top ten.

Specimen: peripheral blood, collected on day 0 of AZD1222 vaccination. The sequence is built from TRBV3-1 (or the pseudogene TRBV3-2) and TRBJ1-1; no confident D gene assignment can be made. The clonotype comes from an adult in good health. The DNA reads TGTGCCAGCAGCCAAGAAGGTTTTACTGAAGCTTTCTTT. Its protein is CASSQEGFTEAFF.